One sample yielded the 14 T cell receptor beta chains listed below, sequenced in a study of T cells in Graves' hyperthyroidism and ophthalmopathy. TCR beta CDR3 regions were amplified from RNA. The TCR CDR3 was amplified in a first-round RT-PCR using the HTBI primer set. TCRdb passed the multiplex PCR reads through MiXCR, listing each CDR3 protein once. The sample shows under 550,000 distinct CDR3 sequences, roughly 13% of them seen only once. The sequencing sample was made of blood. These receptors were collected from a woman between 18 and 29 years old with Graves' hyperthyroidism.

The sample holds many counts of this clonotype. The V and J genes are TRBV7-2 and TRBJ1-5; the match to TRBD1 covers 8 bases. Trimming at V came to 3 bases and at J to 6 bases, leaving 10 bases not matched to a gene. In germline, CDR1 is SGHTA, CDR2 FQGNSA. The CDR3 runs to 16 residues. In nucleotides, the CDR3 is TGTGCCAGCAGCTTTACCCCAGGGGGCTGGGGTCAGCCCCAGCATTTT. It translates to CASSFTPGGWGQPQHF.

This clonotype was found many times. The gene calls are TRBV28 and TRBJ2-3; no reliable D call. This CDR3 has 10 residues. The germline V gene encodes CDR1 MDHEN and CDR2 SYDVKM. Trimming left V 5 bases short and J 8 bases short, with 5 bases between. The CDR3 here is CASSVGTQYF. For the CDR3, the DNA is TGTGCCAGCAGTGTGGGTACGCAGTATTTT.

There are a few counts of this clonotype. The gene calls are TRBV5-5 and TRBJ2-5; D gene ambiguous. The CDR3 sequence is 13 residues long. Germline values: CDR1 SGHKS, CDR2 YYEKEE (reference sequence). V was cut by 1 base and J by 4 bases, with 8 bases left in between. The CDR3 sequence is CASSLWGAETQYF. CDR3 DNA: TGTGCCAGCAGCTTGTGGGGTGCAGAGACCCAGTACTTC.

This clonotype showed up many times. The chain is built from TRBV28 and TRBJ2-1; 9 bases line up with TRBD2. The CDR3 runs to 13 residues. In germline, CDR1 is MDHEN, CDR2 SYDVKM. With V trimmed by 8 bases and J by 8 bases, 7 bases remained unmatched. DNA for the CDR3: TGTGCCAGCTTTAGCGGGAGAGGGTATGAGCAGTTCTTC. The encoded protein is CASFSGRGYEQFF.

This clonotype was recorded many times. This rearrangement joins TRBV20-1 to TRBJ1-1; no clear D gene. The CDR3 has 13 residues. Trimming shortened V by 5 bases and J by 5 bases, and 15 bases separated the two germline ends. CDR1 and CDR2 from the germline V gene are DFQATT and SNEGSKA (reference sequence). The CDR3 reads CSASKGRWTEAFF. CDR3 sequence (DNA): TGCAGTGCTTCTAAAGGGCGGTGGACTGAAGCTTTCTTT.

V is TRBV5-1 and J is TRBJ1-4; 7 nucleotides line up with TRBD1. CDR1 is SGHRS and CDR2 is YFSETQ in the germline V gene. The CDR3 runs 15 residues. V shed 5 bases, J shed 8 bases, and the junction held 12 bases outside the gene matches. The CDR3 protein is CASRAQGGRLEKLFF. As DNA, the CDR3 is TGCGCCAGCAGGGCACAAGGGGGCCGGTTGGAAAAACTGTTTTTT.

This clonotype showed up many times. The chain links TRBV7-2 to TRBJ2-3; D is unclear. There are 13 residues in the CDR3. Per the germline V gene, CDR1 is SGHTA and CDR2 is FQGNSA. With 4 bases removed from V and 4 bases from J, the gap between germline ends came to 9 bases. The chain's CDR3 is CASSYTMADTQYF. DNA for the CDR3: TGTGCCAGCAGCTATACGATGGCAGATACGCAGTATTTT.

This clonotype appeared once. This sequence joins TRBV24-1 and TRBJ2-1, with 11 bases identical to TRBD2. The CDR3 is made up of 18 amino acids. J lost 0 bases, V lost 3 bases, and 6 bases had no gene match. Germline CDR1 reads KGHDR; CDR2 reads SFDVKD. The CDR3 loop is CATSDPTSGRGSYNEQFF. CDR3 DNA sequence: TGTGCCACCAGTGATCCCACTAGCGGGAGAGGCTCCTACAATGAGCAGTTCTTC.

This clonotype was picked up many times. The CDR3 loop reads CASTSGDQPQHF. DNA of the CDR3: TGTGCCAGCACGTCAGGGGATCAGCCCCAGCATTTT. The chain is built from TRBV2 and TRBJ1-5; weak D call: TRBD1 (6 bases). Deletions cut 7 bases from V and 5 bases from J, with 9 bases between. The CDR3 is made up of 12 amino acids. Germline assignment: CDR1 SNHLY and CDR2 FYNNEI.

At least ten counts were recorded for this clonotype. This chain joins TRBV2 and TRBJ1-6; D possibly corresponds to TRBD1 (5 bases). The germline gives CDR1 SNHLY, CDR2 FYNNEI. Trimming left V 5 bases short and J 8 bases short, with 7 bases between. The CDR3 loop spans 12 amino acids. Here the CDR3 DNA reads TGTGCCAGCAGTTTAGGGGATTCACCCCTCCACTTT. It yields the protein CASSLGDSPLHF.

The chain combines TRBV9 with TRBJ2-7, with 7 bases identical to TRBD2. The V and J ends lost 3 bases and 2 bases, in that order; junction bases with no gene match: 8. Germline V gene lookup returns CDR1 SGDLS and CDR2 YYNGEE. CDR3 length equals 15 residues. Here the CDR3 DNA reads TGTGCCAGCAGCGGACCGGCTAGCGGCCCCTACGAGCAGTACTTC. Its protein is CASSGPASGPYEQYF.

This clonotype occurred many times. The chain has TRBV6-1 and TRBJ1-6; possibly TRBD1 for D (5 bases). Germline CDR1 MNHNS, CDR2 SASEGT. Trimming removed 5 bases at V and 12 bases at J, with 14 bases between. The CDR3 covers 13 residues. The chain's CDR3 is CASSTGGGGPLHF. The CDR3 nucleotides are TGTGCCAGCAGTACCGGGGGGGGTGGACCCCTCCACTTT.

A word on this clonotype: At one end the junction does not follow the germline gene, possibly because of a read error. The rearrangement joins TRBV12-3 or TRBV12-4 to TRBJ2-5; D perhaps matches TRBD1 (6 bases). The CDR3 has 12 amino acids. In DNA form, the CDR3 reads TGTGCCAGCAGTTCCAGGGGTGAGATCCAGTACTTC. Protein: CASSSRGEIQYF.

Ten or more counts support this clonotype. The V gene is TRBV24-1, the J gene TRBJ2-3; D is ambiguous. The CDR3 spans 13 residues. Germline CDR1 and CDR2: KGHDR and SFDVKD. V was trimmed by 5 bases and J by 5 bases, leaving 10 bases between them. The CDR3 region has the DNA TGTGCCACCAGTGCCGATCGAATAGATACGCAGTATTTT. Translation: CATSADRIDTQYF.